This TCR beta chain was obtained from a study of blood T cells in healthy people across ages. The V gene end was trimmed by 7 bases and the J gene end by 4 bases; junction bases not matched to a gene: 3. Germline V gives CDR1 MDHEN, CDR2 SYDVKM. The CDR3 has 14 residues. Next came a second PCR, run for roughly 7 to 12 cycles, which used a sample-barcoded 5' primer along with a J-beta primer mix. TCRdb called the 5' RACE reads again in MiXCR, with one record for every CDR3 protein. Of around 800,000 distinct CDR3 sequences in the sample, roughly 24% were seen once. The sample also formed part of further work on T cells of mothers and their children. That source notes: T cell clones that were persistent and microchimeric went undetected.

The chain uses TRBV28 and TRBJ1-5, with 11 positions matching TRBD1. The sequence was collected from a boy younger than 18 in good health. Input material: blood. CDR3 sequence (DNA): TGTGCCAGCAACCGGGACAGGGGGAATCAGCCCCAGCATTTT. Amino acid sequence: CASNRDRGNQPQHF.